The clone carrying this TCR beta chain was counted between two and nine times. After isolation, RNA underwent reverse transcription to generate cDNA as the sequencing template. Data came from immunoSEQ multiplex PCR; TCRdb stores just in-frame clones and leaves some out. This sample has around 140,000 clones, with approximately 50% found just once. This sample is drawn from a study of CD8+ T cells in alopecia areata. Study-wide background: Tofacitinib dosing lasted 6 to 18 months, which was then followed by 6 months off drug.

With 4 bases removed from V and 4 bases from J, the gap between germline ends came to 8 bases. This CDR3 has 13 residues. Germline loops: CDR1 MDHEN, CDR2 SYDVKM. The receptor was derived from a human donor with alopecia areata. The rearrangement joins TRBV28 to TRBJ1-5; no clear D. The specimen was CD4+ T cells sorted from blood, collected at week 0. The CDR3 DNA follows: TGTGCCAGCAGTTCTATACAGAATCAGCCCCAGCATTTT. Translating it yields CASSSIQNQPQHF.